In its sample, the clone carrying this TCR beta chain was seen once. Its antigen is not known. The sample comes from a study of shared clonotypes between healthy human individuals. Study-level background: Each donor had three CD4 naive, three CD4 memory, two CD8 naive and one CD8 memory plate.

Only CD45RO-negative cells positively selected for CCR7 counted as naive CD8 cells, so terminally differentiated effector memory CD45RA+ cells were excluded. The study's findings and limits: Across subsets, estimated richness was generally greater for naive than for memory populations. Incomplete sequencing of sorted subsets was indicated by rarefaction despite large depth.

In the original workflow: Filtering was not the same, since immunoSEQ gave junction-only sequences without quality scores. TCRdb's copy holds only in-frame clones and misses some; the assay was immunoSEQ multiplex PCR. The V and J calls and clone size were taken over from that table, and D and trimming were inferred from the DNA. The sample has some 2 million clones; about 94% are singletons. Trimming left V 0 bases short and J 4 bases short, with 15 bases between. CDR1 LGHNA and CDR2 YSLEER come from the germline V gene. The CDR3 contains 16 residues. The sequenced sample was naive CD8+ T cells sorted from blood. This sequence originates from a man aged 18 to 30 in good health. The V and J genes are TRBV4-3 and TRBJ1-2; D possibly corresponds to TRBD1 (5 bases). CDR3 nucleotides: TGCGCCAGCAGCCAAGATACGGGTCAGGGAGCCTATGGCTACACCTTC. Protein sequence: CASSQDTGQGAYGYTF.